Listed below are T cell receptor beta chains from one sample, sequenced in a study of beta chain features in type 1 diabetes. Repertoires were generated with immunoSEQ multiplex PCR, while TCRdb's copy carries only in-frame clones and drops some. The repertoire holds about 640,000 clones, with around 12% as singletons. The specimen sequenced was naive CD4+ T cells from blood. The receptors were sampled from a young man with type 1 diabetes. The CDR3 runs from the conserved cysteine through the conserved F or W. Part of the rows lack a size; the others show once, few, many or a class for expanded clones.

clone size | V gene | CDR3 protein
. | TRBV9 | CASSLDLSGANVLTF
. | TRBV14 | CASSQAGGSYNEQFF
. | TRBV7-3 | CASSLSLEGTGELFF
. | TRBV29-1 | CSARTGENSPLHF
. | TRBV5-1 | CASSARGPGAEQYF
few | TRBV10-3 | CAIRSTREAFF
. | TRBV11-2 | CASSWPGTSGGRTYEQYF
. | TRBV9 | CASSPDPTSKFF
. | TRBV25-1 | CASSEGGWSNTEAFF
few | TRBV11-1 | CASSWGGQNYGYTF
. | TRBV19 | CASSMGTGGGTDTQYF
few | TRBV29-1 | CSAGQGGRNEQFF
few | TRBV2 | CASSEEGQPQHF
few | TRBV19 | CASSRNSEHQPQHF
. | TRBV6-1 | CASRPLGTRGQPQHF
few | TRBV30 | CAWSLGGPYEQYF
. | TRBV7-9 | CASSLAGDTDTQYF